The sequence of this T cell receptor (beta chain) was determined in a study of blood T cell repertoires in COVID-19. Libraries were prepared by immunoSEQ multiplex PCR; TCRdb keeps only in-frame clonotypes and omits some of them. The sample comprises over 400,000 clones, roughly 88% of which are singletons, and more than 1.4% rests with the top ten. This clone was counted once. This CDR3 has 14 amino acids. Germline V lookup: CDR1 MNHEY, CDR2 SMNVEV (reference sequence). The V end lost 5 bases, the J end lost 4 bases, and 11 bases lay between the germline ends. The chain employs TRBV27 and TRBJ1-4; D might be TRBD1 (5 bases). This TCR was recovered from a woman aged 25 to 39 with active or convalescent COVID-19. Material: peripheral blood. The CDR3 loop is CASSRQGFNEKLFF. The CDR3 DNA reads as TGTGCCAGCAGTCGCCAGGGATTTAATGAAAAACTGTTTTTT. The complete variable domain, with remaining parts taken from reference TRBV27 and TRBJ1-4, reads EAQVTQNPRYLITVTGKKLTVTCSQNMNHEYMSWYRQDPGLGLRQIYYSMNVEVTDKGDVPEGYKVSRKEKRNFPLILESPSPNQTSLYFCASSRQGFNEKLFFGSGTQLSVL.